A single sample gave rise to the 28 T cell receptor beta chains below, sequenced in a study of PD-L1 blockade in urothelial cancer. Specified time point: pretreatment peripheral blood. Measured with immunoSEQ multiplex PCR; TCRdb has only the in-frame clones, and not every one. The data hold some 40,000 clones, with around four fifths observed a single time. This material consisted of PBMCs, taken around atezolizumab (anti-PD-L1) treatment. The receptors here all came from an elderly man with urothelial cancer.

This clone was detected a few times. This sequence joins TRBV5-1 and TRBJ2-5, with 10 bases lining up with TRBD2. CDR3 length equals 14 residues. J lost 2 bases, V lost 6 bases, and 4 bases had no gene match. Germline values: CDR1 SGHRS, CDR2 YFSETQ. The CDR3, as DNA: TGCGCCAGCATGACTAGCGGGCCTCAAGAGACCCAGTACTTC. Protein product: CASMTSGPQETQYF.

The chain joins TRBV18 to TRBJ1-3, with 7 nucleotides matching TRBD1. Germline V lookup: CDR1 KGHSH, CDR2 LQKENI. The CDR3 consists of 15 residues. V was clipped by 6 bases and J by 6 bases; unmatched bases: 11. DNA of the CDR3: TGTGCCAGCTCCAAGGATACAGGGGCATTAAACACCATATATTTT. Amino acids: CASSKDTGALNTIYF. The full variable domain, completed using reference TRBV18 and TRBJ1-3, is NAGVMQNPRHLVRRRGQEARLRCSPMKGHSHVYWYRQLPEEGLKFMVYLQKENIIDESGMPKERFSAEFPKEGPSILRIQQVVRGDSAAYFCASSKDTGALNTIYFGEGSWLTVV.

The chain recombines TRBV2 with TRBJ2-5, with 8 bases matching TRBD1. This CDR3 contains 14 residues. V shed 9 bases, J shed 2 bases, and the junction held 8 bases outside the gene matches. The germline CDR1 and CDR2 sequences are SNHLY and FYNNEI. The CDR3, as DNA: TGTGCCAGTACGGGACAGGTCACGCAAGAGACCCAGTACTTC. It specifies CASTGQVTQETQYF. Complete variable domain (other parts from reference TRBV2 and TRBJ2-5): EPEVTQTPSHQVTQMGQEVILRCVPISNHLYFYWYRQILGQKVEFLVSFYNNEISEKSEIFDDQFSVERPDGSNFTLKIRSTKLEDSAMYFCASTGQVTQETQYFGPGTRLLVL.

The J gene is TRBJ1-5, the V gene TRBV5-8, with D perhaps matching TRBD1 (5 bases). Germline lookup yields CDR1 SGHTS and CDR2 YDEGEE. Trimming removed 2 bases at V and 2 bases at J, with 14 bases between. The CDR3 spans 16 residues. The CDR3 nucleotides are TGTGCCAGCAGCTTTTCGGTTAGGGGTGGCAATCAGCCCCAGCATTTT. Its protein product is CASSFSVRGGNQPQHF.

The chain has TRBV7-2 and TRBJ1-2, with D unclear. V gave up 2 bases and J gave up 1 base, with 20 bases separating them. Germline CDR1 is SGHTA and CDR2 is FQGNSA. The CDR3 has 18 residues. The CDR3 nucleotides are TGTGCCAGCAGCTTATCCGGGGTCGGATCAAAGGGTAACTATGGCTACACCTTC. Residues: CASSLSGVGSKGNYGYTF.

This chain uses TRBV2 with TRBJ2-7; TRBD1 aligns across 7 bases. J lost 0 bases, V lost 6 bases, and 5 bases had no gene match. The CDR3 runs to 14 residues. In germline, CDR1 is SNHLY, CDR2 FYNNEI. The CDR3 region has the DNA TGTGCCAGCAGCAGGGACAGTATCTCCTACGAGCAGTACTTC. Translating it yields CASSRDSISYEQYF.

A note on this clone: The same CDR3 can be traced to other DNA sequences in this sample. The rearrangement uses TRBV2 and TRBJ2-7, with unresolved D. This CDR3 region has 12 residues. The germline V gene encodes CDR1 SNHLY and CDR2 FYNNEI. Between the trimmed V and J ends, which lost 4 bases and 0 bases, there was a span of 4 bases. Here the CDR3 reads CASSGDSYEQYF. The CDR3 DNA follows: TGTGCCAGCAGTGGCGACTCCTACGAGCAGTACTTC.

The V gene is TRBV4-2, the J gene TRBJ2-1, with 11 bases identical to TRBD2. Germline V CDR1 and CDR2: LGHNA, YNFKEQ. After removal of 0 bases from V and 3 bases from J, the junction contained 4 bases not matched to a gene. The CDR3 runs to 17 residues. CDR3 protein: CASSQDVGTSGYNEQFF. The CDR3 nucleotides are TGTGCCAGCAGCCAAGACGTAGGGACTAGCGGCTACAATGAGCAGTTCTTC.

This chain joins TRBV2 and TRBJ2-2, with D perhaps TRBD2 (7 bases). The V gene's germline CDR1 is SNHLY and CDR2 FYNNEI. V shed 2 bases and J shed 5 bases, with 9 bases lying between them. This CDR3 is built from 14 residues. The CDR3 region is CASSERGGTGELFF. CDR3 sequence (DNA): TGTGCCAGCAGTGAAAGGGGGGGGACCGGGGAGCTGTTTTTT.

V gene TRBV6-9 combines with J gene TRBJ2-7; 9 bases line up with TRBD2. CDR3 length: 15 residues. The germline CDR1 and CDR2 sequences are MNHGY and SVAAGI. Losses at the gene ends were 2 bases for V and 3 bases for J; bases not matched to a gene: 5. The CDR3 coding sequence is TGTGCCAGCAGTTATACAGGGACTAGCTGCTACGAGCAGTACTTC. This translates into CASSYTGTSCYEQYF.

The V gene is TRBV6-5, the J gene TRBJ1-2; possibly TRBD1 for D (6 bases). CDR1 MNHEY and CDR2 SVGAGI come from the germline V gene. This CDR3 spans 15 amino acids. Trimming took off 2 bases at V and 4 bases at J, with 14 bases between the two ends. CDR3 in DNA: TGTGCCAGCAGTTACCGTGGGGGCGTAGGCTATGGCTACACCTTC. This translates into CASSYRGGVGYGYTF.

The chain joins TRBV9 to TRBJ1-2; 10 bases fit TRBD1. The trim removed 3 bases at V and 3 bases at J, leaving 11 bases unmatched. This CDR3 is built from 17 residues. In germline, CDR1 is SGDLS, CDR2 YYNGEE. CDR3: CASSEGTGESEDYGYTF. The CDR3 DNA is TGTGCCAGCAGCGAGGGGACAGGGGAGTCAGAGGACTATGGCTACACCTTC.

The genes are TRBV7-9 and TRBJ1-2; 7 bases are a match to TRBD1. Germline-derived CDR1 and CDR2 are SEHNR and FQNEAQ (reference sequence). The J segment lost 5 bases and the V segment lost 6 bases, leaving 9 bases of the junction unmatched. This CDR3 has 14 amino acids. CDR3 coding DNA: TGTGCCAGCAGTCGTCCGACAGGGAGATATGGCTACACCTTC. Residues: CASSRPTGRYGYTF.

This clone was seen once. The V call is TRBV28, the J call TRBJ2-7, with 7 bases matching TRBD1. The CDR3 loop spans 14 amino acids. Germline CDR1 is MDHEN and CDR2 is SYDVKM. V trimming: 5 bases; J trimming: 4 bases; junction bases outside the gene matches: 8. This CDR3 reads CASSIDREQYEQYF. For the CDR3, the DNA is TGTGCCAGCAGTATTGACAGGGAGCAATACGAGCAGTACTTC.

This chain links TRBV5-4 with TRBJ2-2; 7 bases line up with TRBD1. The CDR3 runs 14 residues. V was pared by 2 bases and J by 6 bases, with 4 bases of the junction left unmatched. Germline CDR1 reads SGHNT; CDR2 reads YYREEE (reference sequence). This CDR3 is CASSFYRGSGELFF. The CDR3 DNA follows: TGTGCCAGCAGCTTTTACAGGGGATCCGGGGAGCTGTTTTTT.

This sequence joins TRBV10-3 and TRBJ2-3; 8 positions match TRBD2. Germline lookup yields CDR1 ENHRY and CDR2 SYGVKD. There are 16 residues in the CDR3. The V segment lost 0 bases and the J segment 1 base; nucleotides outside the gene matches: 3. For the CDR3, the DNA is TGTGCCATCAGTGAGTCCCTAGCGGGTCGCACAGATACGCAGTATTTT. Translated: CAISESLAGRTDTQYF.

This chain connects TRBV10-3 to TRBJ2-2; D is undetermined. CDR1 ENHRY and CDR2 SYGVKD come from the germline V gene. V was clipped by 2 bases and J by 7 bases, with 8 bases between them. CDR3 size: 13 residues. CDR3 in DNA: TGTGCCATCAGTGAGGAGGTGGACGGGGAGCTGTTTTTT. Translated: CAISEEVDGELFF.

The J gene is TRBJ2-1, the V gene TRBV10-1; 10 positions match TRBD2. With V trimmed by 2 bases and J by 10 bases, 5 bases remained unmatched. CDR1 and CDR2 (germline): WNHNN, SYGVQD (reference sequence). The CDR3 totals 14 residues. The CDR3 reads CASSELAGAGEQFF. In DNA form, the CDR3 reads TGCGCCAGCAGTGAGCTAGCGGGAGCGGGAGAGCAGTTCTTC.

The chain employs TRBV27 and TRBJ2-2; no definite D call. CDR3 length equals 11 residues. Germline V CDR1 and CDR2: MNHEY, SMNVEV (reference sequence). Trimming left V 7 bases short and J 7 bases short, with 7 bases between. The chain's CDR3 is CASNGGGELFF. The CDR3 nucleotides read TGTGCCAGCAATGGCGGCGGGGAGCTGTTTTTT.

The J gene is TRBJ2-2, the V gene TRBV9; perhaps TRBD1 as D (6 bases). The CDR3 covers 13 residues. Germline lookup yields CDR1 SGDLS and CDR2 YYNGEE. The ends were cut back, 4 bases at V and 6 bases at J, with 10 bases in the middle. CDR3 in amino acids: CASSLTGPGELFF. The CDR3 DNA sequence: TGTGCCAGCAGCTTAACAGGGCCCGGGGAGCTGTTTTTT.

The V call is TRBV19, the J call TRBJ1-1; D may be TRBD1 (5 bases). CDR3 length: 14 residues. Germline values: CDR1 LNHDA, CDR2 SQIVND (reference sequence). V dropped 2 bases and J dropped 1 base, with 8 bases sitting between them. The CDR3 spells CASSIQGANTEAFF. In DNA, the CDR3 is TGTGCCAGTAGTATACAAGGGGCGAACACTGAAGCTTTCTTT. Full variable domain (rest looked up from reference TRBV19 and TRBJ1-1): DGGITQSPKYLFRKEGQNVTLSCEQNLNHDAMYWYRQDPGQGLRLIYYSQIVNDFQKGDIAEGYSVSREKKESFPLTVTSAQKNPTAFYLCASSIQGANTEAFFGQGTRLTVV.

The chain has TRBV5-1 and TRBJ1-4; D may be TRBD1 (5 bases). The CDR3 length is 15 residues. Germline V gene sequence: CDR1 SGHRS, CDR2 YFSETQ. V was cut by 3 bases and J by 0 bases, with 9 bases left in between. In DNA, the CDR3 is TGCGCCAGCAGCTCGACAGCATCAACTAATGAAAAACTGTTTTTT. It yields the protein CASSSTASTNEKLFF.

The chain is built from TRBV5-1 and TRBJ2-7, with D perhaps matching TRBD2 (5 bases). The CDR3 is made up of 15 amino acids. Germline V gene lookup returns CDR1 SGHRS and CDR2 YFSETQ. The germline V and J ends were trimmed by 3 bases and 0 bases, with 13 bases remaining between them. CDR3 protein: CASSSGGLTSYEQYF. The CDR3 DNA reads as TGCGCCAGCAGCTCAGGCGGGCTGACCTCCTACGAGCAGTACTTC. Complete variable domain (other parts from reference TRBV5-1 and TRBJ2-7): KAGVTQTPRYLIKTRGQQVTLSCSPISGHRSVSWYQQTPGQGLQFLFEYFSETQRNKGNFPGRFSGRQFSNSRSEMNVSTLELGDSALYLCASSSGGLTSYEQYFGPGTRLTVT.

V gene TRBV19 combines with J gene TRBJ2-1, with a weak D call TRBD2 (6 bases). Germline values: CDR1 LNHDA, CDR2 SQIVND (reference sequence). V lost 4 bases to trimming and J lost 7 bases, with 14 bases between them. This CDR3 has 14 residues. CDR3 DNA: TGTGCCAGTAGTACGGGACTGGCCATTAATGAGCAGTTCTTC. Amino acid sequence: CASSTGLAINEQFF.

The gene calls are TRBV30 and TRBJ1-1, with 10 bases that match TRBD1. Germline CDR1 is GTSNPN and CDR2 is SVGIG (reference sequence). V lost 2 bases, J lost 11 bases, and 11 bases stayed unmatched. The CDR3 spans 14 residues. CDR3 region: CAWSIPGTGDRAFF. CDR3 coding DNA: TGTGCCTGGAGTATCCCCGGGACAGGGGACAGGGCTTTCTTT. Filled out from reference TRBV30 and TRBJ1-1, the complete variable domain reads SQTIHQWPATLVQPVGSPLSLECTVEGTSNPNLYWYRQAAGRGLQLLFYSVGIGQISSEVPQNLSASRPQDRQFILSSKKLLLSDSGFYLCAWSIPGTGDRAFFGQGTRLTVV.

CDR3 nucleotides: TGTGCCAGTACCCCGTACGGGGATCAGCCCCAGCATTTT. Its translation is CASTPYGDQPQHF. The V and J genes are TRBV19 and TRBJ1-5; D gene unclear. CDR1 is LNHDA, CDR2 SQIVND, per germline (reference sequence). Trimming removed 7 bases at V and 5 bases at J, with 12 bases between. The CDR3 totals 13 residues.

The chain recombines TRBV21-1 with TRBJ2-1; the D segment call TRBD1 is taken from the table without a DNA check. TRBV21-1 is recorded as a pseudogene. This CDR3 is 16 amino acids long. The CDR3 region is CASSPQAQGGWDEQFF. For the CDR3, the DNA is TGTGCCAGCAGCCCCCAGGCCCAGGGGGGTTGGGATGAGCAGTTCTTC.

The gene calls are TRBV15 and TRBJ2-2; 7 nucleotides agree with TRBD1. V was pared by 3 bases and J by 6 bases, with 7 bases of the junction left unmatched. This CDR3 has 15 residues. Germline values: CDR1 LNHNV, CDR2 YYDKDF (reference sequence). The CDR3: CATSSEGQRAGELFF. CDR3 sequence (DNA): TGTGCCACCAGCAGTGAGGGACAGAGGGCCGGGGAGCTGTTTTTT.